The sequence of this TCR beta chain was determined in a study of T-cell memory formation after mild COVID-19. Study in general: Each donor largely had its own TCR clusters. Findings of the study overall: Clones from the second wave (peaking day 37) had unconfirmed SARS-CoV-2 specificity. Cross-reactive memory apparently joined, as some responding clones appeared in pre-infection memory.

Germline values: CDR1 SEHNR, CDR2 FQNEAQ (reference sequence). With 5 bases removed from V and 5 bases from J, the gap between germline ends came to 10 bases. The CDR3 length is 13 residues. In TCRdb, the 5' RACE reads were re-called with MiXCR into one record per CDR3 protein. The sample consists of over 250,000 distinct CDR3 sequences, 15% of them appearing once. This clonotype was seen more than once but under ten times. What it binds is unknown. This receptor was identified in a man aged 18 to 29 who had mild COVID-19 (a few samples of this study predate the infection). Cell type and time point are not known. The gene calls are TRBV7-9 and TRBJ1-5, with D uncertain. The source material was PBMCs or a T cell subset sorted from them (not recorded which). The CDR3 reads CASSRTEYQPQHF. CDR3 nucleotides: TGTGCCAGCAGCAGGACTGAGTATCAGCCCCAGCATTTT.